The entry below describes one T cell receptor beta chain. What antigen it recognizes has not been identified. Within one base of it there is no much larger clone, and no base qualities were kept. Graves' hyperthyroidism was defined as stable when no progression to ophthalmopathy occurred over 18 months of follow-up. Hyperthyroidism patients were newly diagnosed, had a disease duration of under 2 months, and were aged 18 to 65 years. Patients with uncontrolled infections, other autoimmune diseases, pregnancy or lactation were excluded. Diagnoses were based on clinical symptoms, serum thyroxine and TRAb, thyroid ultrasound and orbital computed tomography. PBMCs were separated from roughly 10 ml of fresh peripheral blood using Ficoll-Paque density gradient centrifugation. Total RNA was extracted using Trizol reagent, and RNA quality was assessed on an Agilent 2100 Bioanalyzer. This entry belongs to a study of T cells in Graves' hyperthyroidism and ophthalmopathy (dated by TCRdb to the late 2010s). The study in broad terms: Peripheral blood was collected at initial diagnosis, before any treatment. TCR V-J signatures able to tell the groups apart were searched for in a discovery cohort of some 97 patients, of whom more than 40 had Graves' ophthalmopathy and 55 to 65 had stable Graves' hyperthyroidism. In roughly six Graves' hyperthyroidism patients, the study also compared T-cell repertoires from thyroid tissue with T-cell repertoires from blood. After sampling, hyperthyroidism patients received methimazole starting at 30 mg daily, and ophthalmopathy patients received high-dose intravenous methylprednisolone. The paper describes TCR Vbeta CDR3 sequencing of about 140 peripheral blood samples, made up of about 40 ophthalmopathy patients, over 70 hyperthyroidism patients and about 17 progressor patients. Prospective prediction of ophthalmopathy was tested in an independent validation cohort of 18 to 20 hyperthyroidism patients and 15 to 17 patients who later progressed to ophthalmopathy. The 95 to 100 discovery patients were randomly divided into training and test sets at a 7:3 ratio.

TCR beta CDR3 regions were amplified from RNA transcripts. The TCR CDR3 was subjected to a first round of RT-PCR using the HTBI primer set and the Qiagen OneStep RT-PCR kit. Libraries were constructed in a second round of multiplex PCR, after which size selection and purification were performed. Sequencing of the libraries was done on an Illumina HiSeq2000 using paired-end 100 bp reads. As for the original processing: Raw data were processed with SOAPnuke, discarding reads with adapters, uncalled bases, mean Phred below 15, or no exact constant-primer or identifier match. High-quality paired reads were merged using COPE v1.2.5, and each unique nucleotide sequence was defined as a clonotype. MiTCR v1.1 was used to align clonotypes to the IMGT TRBV, TRBD and TRBJ reference segments. Only V-J combinations with frequency above 0.0001, covering 99.2% of repertoires, were analysed. The TCS score was defined as F50 (clonal expansion) divided by E x V (chaos), with BLOSUM62-based TCRdist calculated between CDR3 peptides within each V-J. Welch's t-statistics and random forest reduced 514 V-J features to 10 to 15, which were used in a naive Bayes classifier (R e1071). TCRdb trimmed the raw reads at Q25, called clones with MiXCR and kept productive beta chains. Rows matching on CDR3 protein sequence are summarized as one entry with the most common DNA and genes. The V and J calls come from TCRdb's annotation, not from the publication. Across this sample there are a few hundred thousand distinct CDR3 sequences, with around 14% seen only once. The ten largest clones capture under 7.5% of the sample.

Counted from cysteine to phenylalanine, this CDR3 has 18 amino acids. The retained sequence is limited to the CDR3, 54 bases, with the frame set at the first base. Between the V and J ends, shortened by 6 bases and 0 bases respectively, the junction contains 23 bases. The germline V gene supplies CDR1 MDHEN and CDR2 SYDVKM. Overall results and qualifications from the work: Ophthalmopathy was separated from stable hyperthyroidism by a 13 V-J signature model, with approximately 85% sensitivity and approximately 81% specificity obtained in cross-validation and 80%/75% obtained in testing. No statistical method was used to set the sample size in advance, and investigators knew the group allocation. In validation, the model predicted progression to ophthalmopathy a median of about 6.8 months before onset, with about 71% sensitivity and 72.22% specificity. Most expanded thyroid clonotypes (frequency above 0.001) were also detected in blood, suggesting blood repertoires may reflect thyroid immune responses.

The rearranged chain carries TRBV28 and TRBJ2-5; the D assignment is uncertain and may be TRBD1 or TRBD2, with 5 bases supporting each. The sequencing input was blood. The sequence came from a woman aged 25-40 years with Graves' hyperthyroidism. The DNA is TGTGCCAGCAGCCATATTACGAGGGACGTTTGGTACCAAGAGACCCAGTACTTC. The resulting protein is CASSHITRDVWYQETQYF.